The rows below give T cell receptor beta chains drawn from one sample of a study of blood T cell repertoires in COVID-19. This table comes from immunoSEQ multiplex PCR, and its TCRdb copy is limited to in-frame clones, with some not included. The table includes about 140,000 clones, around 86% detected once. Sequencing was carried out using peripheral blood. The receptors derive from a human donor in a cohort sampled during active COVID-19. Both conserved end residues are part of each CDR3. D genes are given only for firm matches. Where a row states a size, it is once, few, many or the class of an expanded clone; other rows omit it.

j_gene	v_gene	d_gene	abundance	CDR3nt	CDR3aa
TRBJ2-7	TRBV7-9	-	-	TGTGCCAGCAGTTTTTCAGGGTACGAGCAGTACTTC	CASSFSGYEQYF
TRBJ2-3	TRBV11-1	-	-	TGTGCCAGCAGCCCCGCAGGGGCGGAAGGCACAGATACGCAGTATTTT	CASSPAGAEGTDTQYF
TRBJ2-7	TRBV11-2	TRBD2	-	TGTGCCAGCAGCGCCAGACTAGCGGGAGAGGCCGAGCAGTACTTC	CASSARLAGEAEQYF
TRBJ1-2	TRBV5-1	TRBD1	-	TGCGCCAGCAGCCGTACGGTTACAGGGGGCTTCGATGGCTACACCTTC	CASSRTVTGGFDGYTF
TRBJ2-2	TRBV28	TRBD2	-	TGTGCCGGGAGGGACGGAGAGAACACCGGGGAGCTGTTTTTT	CAGRDGENTGELFF
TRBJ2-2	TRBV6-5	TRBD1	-	TGTGCCAGCAGGATAGACAGGGCTGCGGCCGGGGAGCTGTTTTTT	CASRIDRAAAGELFF
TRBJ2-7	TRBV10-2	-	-	TGCGCCAGCAGTGAGCCCCCCGAGAGGGCAGGCATCTACGAGCAGTACTTC	CASSEPPERAGIYEQYF
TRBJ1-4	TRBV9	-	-	TGTGCCAGCAGCTTCCAGACGGGAGGGTATGAAAAACTGTTTTTT	CASSFQTGGYEKLFF
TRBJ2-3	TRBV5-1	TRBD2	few	TGCGCCAGCGGCTCTAGCGGGGGGGCCCCAGATACGCAGTATTTT	CASGSSGGAPDTQYF
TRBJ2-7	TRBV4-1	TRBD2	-	TGCGCCAGCAGCCTGGGACTAGACCTCTACGAGCAGTACTTC	CASSLGLDLYEQYF
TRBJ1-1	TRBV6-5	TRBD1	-	TGTGCCAGCAGTTACAGAGAGACAGGGCTGAACACTGAAGCTTTCTTT	CASSYRETGLNTEAFF
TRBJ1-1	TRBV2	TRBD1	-	TGTGCCAGTGGGGACAGGAACACTGAAGCTTTCTTT	CASGDRNTEAFF
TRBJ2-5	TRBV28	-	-	TGTGCCAGCAGCTACCAGGACACGCAAAGAGAGACCCAGTACTTC	CASSYQDTQRETQYF
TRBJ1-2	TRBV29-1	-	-	TGCAGCGTGGGGGACCAAAGAGGGGGATATGGCTACACCTTC	CSVGDQRGGYGYTF
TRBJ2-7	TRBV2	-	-	TGTGCCAGCAGTCCCCAGGGGGGAACCTACGAGCAGTACTTC	CASSPQGGTYEQYF
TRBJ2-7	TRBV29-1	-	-	TGCAGCGTTGGCGGGGGCCACGAGCAGTACTTC	CSVGGGHEQYF
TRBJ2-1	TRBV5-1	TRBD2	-	TGCGCCAGCAGCCCTCGGGGGGGGGCGGTTGGTTCCTACAATGAGCAGTTCTTC	CASSPRGGAVGSYNEQFF
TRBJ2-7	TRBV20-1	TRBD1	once	TGCAGTGCTAGTCCCCGGACAGGGAGGTACGAGCAGTACTTC	CSASPRTGRYEQYF
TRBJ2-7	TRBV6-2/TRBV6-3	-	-	TGTGCCAGCAGTACCGGTTTCGAGCAGTACTTC	CASSTGFEQYF
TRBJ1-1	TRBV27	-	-	TGTGCCAGCAGTTTAAGGGGCGGGGAAACTGAAGCTTTCTTT	CASSLRGGETEAFF
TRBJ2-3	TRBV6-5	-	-	TGTGCCAGCAGTCCCAGGTCAGGGAATACGCAGTATTTT	CASSPRSGNTQYF
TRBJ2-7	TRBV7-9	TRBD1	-	TGTGCCAGCAGCAAGGGGACAGGGGGCGTCGAGCAGTACTTC	CASSKGTGGVEQYF
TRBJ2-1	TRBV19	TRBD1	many	TGTGCCAGTAGTACCGGACAGGTTGGTGAGCAGTTCTTC	CASSTGQVGEQFF
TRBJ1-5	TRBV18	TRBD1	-	TGTGCCAGCTCACCACCGGGGTCAGGGGGTTATCAGCCCCAGCATTTT	CASSPPGSGGYQPQHF
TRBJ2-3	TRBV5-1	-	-	TGCGCCAGCAGCTTGGTCGCCGGTAGCGCAGATACGCAGTATTTT	CASSLVAGSADTQYF
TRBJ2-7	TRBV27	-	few	TGTGCCAGCAGTTTTCGACTAGGCAATTACGAGCAGTACTTC	CASSFRLGNYEQYF
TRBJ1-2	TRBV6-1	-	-	TGTGCCAGCAGTGAAGGGGAAGCGTGGGCGGGCTATGGCTACACCTTC	CASSEGEAWAGYGYTF
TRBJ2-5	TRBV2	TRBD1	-	TGTGCCAGCAGTGAGCCCGACAGGGGGAGGTACCAAGAGACCCAGTACTTC	CASSEPDRGRYQETQYF
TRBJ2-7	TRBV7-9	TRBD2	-	TGTGCCAGCAGCTACCTAGCGGGAGACGCCTACGAGCAGTACTTC	CASSYLAGDAYEQYF
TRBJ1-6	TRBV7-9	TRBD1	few	TGTGCCAGCAGCTTCCCGGGACAGGGTTCACCCCTCCACTTT	CASSFPGQGSPLHF
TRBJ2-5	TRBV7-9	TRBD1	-	TGTGCCAGCAGCCCTCGGGACAGCCAAGAGACCCAGTACTTC	CASSPRDSQETQYF
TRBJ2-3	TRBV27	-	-	TGTGCCAGCAGTTCAACTAGCACAGATACGCAGTATTTT	CASSSTSTDTQYF
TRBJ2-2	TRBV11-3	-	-	TGTGCCAGCAGCTTAGTACGTGGCCAGGGGGAGGACACCGGGGAGCTGTTTTTT	CASSLVRGQGEDTGELFF
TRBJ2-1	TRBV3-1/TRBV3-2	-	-	TGTGCCAGCAGTCTAGAGTACAATGAGCAGTTCTTC	CASSLEYNEQFF
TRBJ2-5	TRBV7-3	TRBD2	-	TGTGCCAGCAGCTTTAGCGGGGGGTTCCAAGAGACCCAGTACTTC	CASSFSGGFQETQYF
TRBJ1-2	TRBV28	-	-	TGTGCCAGCCGGCCGCACAGGGTGGGGTATGGCTACACCTTC	CASRPHRVGYGYTF
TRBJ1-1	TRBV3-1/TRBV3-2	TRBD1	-	TGTGCCAGCAGCCGACAGGGTAGCACTGAAGCTTTCTTT	CASSRQGSTEAFF
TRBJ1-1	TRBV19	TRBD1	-	TGTGCCAGTAACCTATCAGGGGGCTCGGGGAACACTGAAGCTTTCTTT	CASNLSGGSGNTEAFF
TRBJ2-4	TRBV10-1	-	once	TGCGCCAGCAGTGAGTGGGCTAGCGTAGCCAAAAACATTCAGTACTTC	CASSEWASVAKNIQYF
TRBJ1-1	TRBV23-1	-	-	TGCGCCAGCAGTCCCTCTATGGGACTAGAGACCACTGAAGCTTTCTTT	CASSPSMGLETTEAFF
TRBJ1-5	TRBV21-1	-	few	TGTGCCAGCAGCAAAGGAGGCCGAGGCAATCAGCCCCAGCATTTT	CASSKGGRGNQPQHF
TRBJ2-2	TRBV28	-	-	TGTGCCAGCACCTTTACCGGGGAGCTGTTTTTT	CASTFTGELFF
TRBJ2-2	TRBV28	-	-	TGTGCCAGCAGTTTTCTGGCAGAGAACACCGGGGAGCTGTTTTTT	CASSFLAENTGELFF
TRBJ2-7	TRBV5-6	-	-	TGTGCCAGCAGCCAGTTGACTAGCTCCTACGAGCAGTACTTC	CASSQLTSSYEQYF
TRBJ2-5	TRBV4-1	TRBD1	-	TGCGCCAGCAGCCAAGAAGCAGGGGGAGAGACCCAGTACTTC	CASSQEAGGETQYF
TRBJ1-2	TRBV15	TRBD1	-	TGTGCCACCAGCAGGGTACAGGGGGATGGCTACACCTTC	CATSRVQGDGYTF
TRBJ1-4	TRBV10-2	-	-	TGCGCCAGCGGGAGAAACAAGAATGAAAAACTGTTTTTT	CASGRNKNEKLFF
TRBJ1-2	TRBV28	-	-	TGTGCCAGCAGCACGATACCCCAGGGCTATGGCTACACCTTC	CASSTIPQGYGYTF
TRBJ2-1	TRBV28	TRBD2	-	TGTGCCAGCCTAGCGGGGCAAAACAATGAGCAGTTCTTC	CASLAGQNNEQFF
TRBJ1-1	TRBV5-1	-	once	TGCGCCAGCAGTCCCGGACAGAAGAACACTGAAGCTTTCTTT	CASSPGQKNTEAFF
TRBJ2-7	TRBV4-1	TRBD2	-	TGCGCCAGCAGCCAGGCAGCGGGAGTGGGCTACGAGCAGTACTTC	CASSQAAGVGYEQYF